These 3 T cell receptor beta chains share one sample of origin, sequenced in a study of T-cell reconstitution after alpha-beta-depleted transplantation in children. Preparing the TCRbeta library involved the use of unique molecular identifiers. TCRdb re-called the PCR reads with MiXCR, one entry per CDR3 protein. Of about 610,000 distinct CDR3 sequences listed, approximately 10% are singletons. The sequences come from PBMCs from the stem cell graft donor, collected from the stem cell graft. The receptors come from a human donor who donated a stem cell graft to a child with acute myeloid leukemia.

This clonotype appeared a few times. The V call is TRBV7-2, the J call TRBJ2-7; 13 bases map to TRBD2. This CDR3 region has 15 residues. Per germline, CDR1 SGHTA and CDR2 FQGNSA. Trimming took 5 bases from V and 9 from J; bases not matched to a gene: 10. As DNA, the CDR3 is TGTGCCAGCAGCCGCGGACTAGCGGGAGTTCAGGTGCAGTACTTC. Encoded protein: CASSRGLAGVQVQYF.

This chain connects TRBV20-1 to TRBJ2-1; 8 bases fit TRBD2. The germline CDR1 and CDR2 sequences are DFQATT and SNEGSKA (reference sequence). Trimming removed 0 bases from V and 6 bases from J; junction bases left unmatched: 13. This CDR3 spans 17 amino acids. The CDR3 sequence: CSARDFGLTREGNEQFF. As DNA, the CDR3 is TGCAGTGCTAGAGATTTTGGGCTAACCCGGGAGGGCAATGAGCAGTTCTTC.

This clonotype appeared a few times. The chain is built from TRBV7-2 and TRBJ2-7; no clear D gene. Germline-derived CDR1 and CDR2 are SGHTA and FQGNSA. The length of the CDR3 is 15 residues. The V end lost 3 bases, the J end lost 0 bases, and 12 bases lay between the germline ends. The CDR3 nucleotides are TGTGCCAGCAGCTTCGACCCCAATCCCTCCTACGAGCAGTACTTC. Translating gives CASSFDPNPSYEQYF.